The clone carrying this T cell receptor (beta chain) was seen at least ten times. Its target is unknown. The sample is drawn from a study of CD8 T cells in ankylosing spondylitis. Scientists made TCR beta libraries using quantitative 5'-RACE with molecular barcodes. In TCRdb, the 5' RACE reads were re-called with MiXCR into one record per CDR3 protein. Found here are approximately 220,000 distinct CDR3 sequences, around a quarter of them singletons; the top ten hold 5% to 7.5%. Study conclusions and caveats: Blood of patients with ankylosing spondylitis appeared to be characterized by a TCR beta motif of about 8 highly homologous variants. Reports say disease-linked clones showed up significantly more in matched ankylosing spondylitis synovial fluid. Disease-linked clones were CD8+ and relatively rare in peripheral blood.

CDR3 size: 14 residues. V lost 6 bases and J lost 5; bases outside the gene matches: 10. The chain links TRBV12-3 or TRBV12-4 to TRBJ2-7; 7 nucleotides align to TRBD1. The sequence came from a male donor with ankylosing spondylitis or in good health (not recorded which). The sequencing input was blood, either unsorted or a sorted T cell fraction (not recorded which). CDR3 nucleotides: TGTGCCAGCAGGAAGGGACAGATGGGGGACGAGCAGTACTTC. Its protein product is CASRKGQMGDEQYF.